The clone carrying this T cell receptor beta chain was picked up many times. Time point meaning: newly diagnosed GD, antithyroid drugs for less than 3 months. PBMC-extracted RNA yielded the TCR library. TCR beta libraries were built with iRepertoire HTBI primers and Arm-PCR of CDR3 regions. In the study's own analysis: Samples jointly harbored about 62 TRBV and 14 to 15 TRBJ segments. TCRdb re-analysed the multiplex PCR reads in MiXCR, keeping a single row per CDR3 protein. These V and J calls originate from TCRdb's pipeline instead of the authors' own analysis. The table records 250,000 or so distinct CDR3 sequences, 20% to 25% of them present only once. In germline, CDR1 is SNHLY, CDR2 FYNNEI. V was trimmed by 7 bases and J by 2 bases, leaving 12 bases between them. This CDR3 is 15 amino acids long. This sample is drawn from a study of regulatory T cells in long-lasting Graves disease.

The sample was peripheral blood mononuclear cells (PBMCs), taken at new diagnosis, from a patient treated with antithyroid drugs. This TCR was sampled from a female donor with Graves disease. This chain joins TRBV2 and TRBJ2-6; D is perhaps TRBD1 (6 bases). Written as DNA, the CDR3 is TGTGCCAGCATGGCAGGGGAAGCTGGGGCCAACGTCCTGACTTTC. It is translated as CASMAGEAGANVLTF. The complete variable domain, with remaining parts taken from reference TRBV2 and TRBJ2-6, reads EPEVTQTPSHQVTQMGQEVILRCVPISNHLYFYWYRQILGQKVEFLVSFYNNEISEKSEIFDDQFSVERPDGSNFTLKIRSTKLEDSAMYFCASMAGEAGANVLTFGAGSRLTVL.